This T cell receptor (beta chain) comes out of a study of T cells in Graves' hyperthyroidism and ophthalmopathy. On the study more broadly: Upon initial diagnosis and before any treatment, peripheral blood was collected.

Looked up from germline, CDR1 is SGHTA and CDR2 is FQGNSA. V gave up 4 bases and J gave up 0 bases, with 10 bases separating them. This CDR3 region has 15 residues. Study-wide findings and caveats: Stable hyperthyroidism was separated from ophthalmopathy by a model based on 13 V-J features.

Exclusions: uncontrolled infection, other autoimmune disease, pregnancy, lactation. Diagnosing involved the use of clinical symptoms, serum thyroxine and TRAb, thyroid ultrasound and orbital computed tomography. Of note for this clonotype: No antigen is known for it.

RNA transcripts were the template for amplifying TCR beta CDR3 regions. RT-PCR in the first round (using the HTBI primer set) targeted the TCR CDR3. TCRdb itself ran the multiplex PCR reads through MiXCR, one entry per CDR3 protein. Of 620,000 or so distinct CDR3 sequences in the sample, approximately 15% were seen once. The sequencing sample was made of blood. The genes are TRBV7-2 and TRBJ2-1; D gene uncertain. The TCR comes from a woman between 50 and 59 years old with Graves' ophthalmopathy. Written as DNA, the CDR3 is TGTGCCAGCAGCTCAATGGCAGGCTCCTACAATGAGCAGTTCTTC. Translating it yields CASSSMAGSYNEQFF. The full variable domain, rest sourced from reference TRBV7-2 and TRBJ2-1, is GAGVSQSPSNKVTEKGKDVELRCDPISGHTALYWYRQSLGQGLEFLIYFQGNSAPDKSGLPSDRFSAERTGGSVSTLTIQRTQQEDSAVYLCASSSMAGSYNEQFFGPGTRLTVL.